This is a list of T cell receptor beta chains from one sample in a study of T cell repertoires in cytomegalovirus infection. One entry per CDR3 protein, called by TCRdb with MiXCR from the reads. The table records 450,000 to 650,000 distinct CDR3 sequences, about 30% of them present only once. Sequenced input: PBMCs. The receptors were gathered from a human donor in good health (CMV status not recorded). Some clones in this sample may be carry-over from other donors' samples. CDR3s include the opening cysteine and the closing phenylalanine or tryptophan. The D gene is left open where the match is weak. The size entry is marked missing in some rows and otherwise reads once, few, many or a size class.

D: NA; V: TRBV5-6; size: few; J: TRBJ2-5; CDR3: CASSLDLLKETQYF; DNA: TGTGCCAGCAGCTTGGACCTATTAAAAGAGACCCAGTACTTC
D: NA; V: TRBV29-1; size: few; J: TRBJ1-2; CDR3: CSVAAEADGYTF; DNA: TGCAGCGTTGCAGCGGAAGCGGATGGCTACACCTTC
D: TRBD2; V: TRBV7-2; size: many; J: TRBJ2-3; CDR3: CASSYGLAASTDTQYF; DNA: TGTGCCAGCAGCTACGGACTAGCGGCTAGCACAGATACGCAGTATTTT
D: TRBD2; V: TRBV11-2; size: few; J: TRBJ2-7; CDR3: CASSLAGGVYEQYF; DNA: TGTGCCAGCAGTCTAGCGGGAGGTGTGTACGAGCAGTACTTC
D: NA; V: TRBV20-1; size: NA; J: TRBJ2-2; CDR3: CSAGDNTGELFF; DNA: TGCAGTGCTGGGGACAACACCGGGGAGCTGTTTTTT
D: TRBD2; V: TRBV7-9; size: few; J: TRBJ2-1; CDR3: CASRAGRYYNEQFF; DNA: TGTGCCAGCCGAGCGGGAAGATACTACAATGAGCAGTTCTTC
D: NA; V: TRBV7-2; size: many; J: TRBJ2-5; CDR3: CASSFAGFGPPSTGTQYF; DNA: TGTGCCAGCAGCTTTGCTGGTTTTGGACCCCCCTCCACAGGGACCCAGTACTTC
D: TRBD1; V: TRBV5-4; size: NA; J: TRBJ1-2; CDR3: CASSLAGTGHGYTF; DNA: TGTGCCAGCAGCTTGGCCGGGACAGGGCACGGCTACACCTTC
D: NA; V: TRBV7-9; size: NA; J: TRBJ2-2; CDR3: CASSLPTDPTGELFF; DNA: TGTGCCAGCAGCCTTCCGACAGACCCCACCGGGGAGCTGTTTTTT
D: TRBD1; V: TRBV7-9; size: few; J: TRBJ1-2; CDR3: CASSPQGDHGYTF; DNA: TGTGCCAGCAGCCCGCAGGGGGATCATGGCTACACCTTC
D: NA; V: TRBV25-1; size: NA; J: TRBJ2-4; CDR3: CASSGSRGAKNIQYF; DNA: TGTGCCAGCAGTGGTTCCCGGGGAGCCAAAAACATTCAGTACTTC
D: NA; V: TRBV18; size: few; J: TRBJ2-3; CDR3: CASSGLFTDTQYF; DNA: TGTGCCAGCTCGGGGCTATTCACAGATACGCAGTATTTT
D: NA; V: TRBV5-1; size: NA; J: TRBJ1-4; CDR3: CASSLNGRTELFF; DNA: TGCGCCAGCAGCTTGAACGGCCGGACGGAACTGTTTTTT
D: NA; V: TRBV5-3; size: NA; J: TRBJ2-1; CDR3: CASSFKGGGEQFF; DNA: TGTGCCAGCAGCTTCAAGGGAGGGGGTGAGCAGTTCTTC
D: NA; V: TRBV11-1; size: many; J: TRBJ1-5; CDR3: CASSLNRYQPQHF; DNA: TGTGCCAGCAGCTTGAACAGATATCAGCCCCAGCATTTT
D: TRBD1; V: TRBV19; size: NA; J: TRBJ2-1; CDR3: CASSPKSTGVYEQFF; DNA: TGTGCCAGTAGTCCAAAATCAACAGGGGTGTATGAGCAGTTCTTC
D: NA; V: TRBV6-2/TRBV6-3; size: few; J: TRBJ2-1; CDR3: CASSYSVTAVNEQFF; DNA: TGTGCCAGCAGTTACTCGGTTACAGCGGTAAATGAGCAGTTCTTC
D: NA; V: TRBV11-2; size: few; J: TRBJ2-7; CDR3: CASSLVAQGGYEQYF; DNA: TGTGCCAGCAGCTTAGTGGCACAGGGTGGATACGAGCAGTACTTC
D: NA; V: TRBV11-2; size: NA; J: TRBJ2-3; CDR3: CASSLDQASGASYTQYF; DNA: TGTGCCAGCAGCTTAGATCAGGCAAGCGGAGCCTCTTATACGCAGTATTTT
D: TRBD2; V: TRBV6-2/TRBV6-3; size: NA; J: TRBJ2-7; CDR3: CASSYPGLAGNEQYF; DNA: TGTGCCAGCAGTTACCCCGGACTAGCCGGCAACGAGCAGTACTTC
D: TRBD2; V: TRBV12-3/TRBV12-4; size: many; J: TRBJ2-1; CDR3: CASSFPHLAGAGEQFF; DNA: TGTGCCAGCAGTTTCCCCCATCTAGCGGGAGCGGGTGAGCAGTTCTTC
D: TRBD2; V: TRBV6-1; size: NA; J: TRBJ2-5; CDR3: CASGRLAEETQYF; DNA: TGTGCCAGCGGTAGACTAGCGGAAGAGACCCAGTACTTC
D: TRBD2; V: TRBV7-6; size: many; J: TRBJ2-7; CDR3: CARTSGRWDHEQYF; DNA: TGTGCACGGACTAGCGGGAGGTGGGACCACGAGCAGTACTTC
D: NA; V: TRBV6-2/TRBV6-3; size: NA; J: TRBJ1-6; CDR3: CASSYSWTESSYNSPLHF; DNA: TGTGCCAGCAGTTACTCGTGGACAGAGAGCTCCTATAATTCACCCCTCCACTTT
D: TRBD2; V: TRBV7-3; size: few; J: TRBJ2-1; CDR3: CASSYLAGGWESEQFF; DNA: TGTGCCAGCAGCTATTTAGCGGGAGGTTGGGAAAGTGAGCAGTTCTTC
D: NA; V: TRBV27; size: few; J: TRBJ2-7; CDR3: CASSFKTSSYEQYF; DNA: TGTGCCAGCAGTTTCAAGACTAGCTCCTACGAGCAGTACTTC
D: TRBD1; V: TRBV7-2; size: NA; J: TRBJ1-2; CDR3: CASSLLGGDRVRGYTF; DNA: TGTGCCAGCAGCTTATTGGGGGGGGACAGGGTTAGAGGCTACACCTTC
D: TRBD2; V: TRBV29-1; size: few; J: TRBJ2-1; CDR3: CSVSGSPLEQFF; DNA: TGCAGCGTCAGCGGGAGCCCTCTTGAGCAGTTCTTC
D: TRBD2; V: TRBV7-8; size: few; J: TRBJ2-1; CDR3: CASSLGRLAGNEQFF; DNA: TGTGCCAGCAGCTTAGGAAGACTAGCGGGGAATGAGCAGTTCTTC
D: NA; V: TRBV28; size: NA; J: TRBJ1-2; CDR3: CASSLGRFFYGYTF; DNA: TGTGCCAGCAGTTTGGGACGGTTTTTCTATGGCTACACCTTC
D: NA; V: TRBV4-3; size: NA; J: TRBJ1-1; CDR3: CASSRQGLGVAFF; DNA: TGCGCCAGCAGCCGCCAAGGACTGGGTGTAGCTTTCTTT
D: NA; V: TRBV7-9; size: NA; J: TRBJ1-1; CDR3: CASSSPELITEAFF; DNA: TGTGCCAGCAGCTCCCCAGAGTTAATTACTGAAGCTTTCTTT
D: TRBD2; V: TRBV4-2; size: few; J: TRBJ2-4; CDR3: CASSQERTSGRDGNIQYF; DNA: TGTGCCAGCAGCCAAGAAAGGACTAGCGGGAGGGATGGAAACATTCAGTACTTC
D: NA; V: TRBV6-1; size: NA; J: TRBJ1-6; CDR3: CASSPSDQGNSPLHF; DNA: TGTGCCAGCAGTCCGTCGGACCAGGGGAATTCACCCCTCCACTTT
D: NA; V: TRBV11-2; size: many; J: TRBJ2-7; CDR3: CASSPTQRQRQRRGYEQYF; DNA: TGTGCCAGCAGTCCAACTCAAAGACAGCGGCAACGAAGGGGGTACGAGCAGTACTTC
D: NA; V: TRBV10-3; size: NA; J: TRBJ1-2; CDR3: CAITQGYDGYTF; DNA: TGTGCCATCACACAGGGATATGATGGCTACACCTTC
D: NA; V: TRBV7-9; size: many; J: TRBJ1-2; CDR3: CASTPGGDSLLNYGYTF; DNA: TGTGCCAGCACCCCTGGAGGGGACTCCCTCCTAAACTATGGCTACACCTTC
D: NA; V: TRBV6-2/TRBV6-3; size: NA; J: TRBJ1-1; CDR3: CASSYSGRGTEAFF; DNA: TGTGCCAGCAGTTACTCTGGCAGGGGCACTGAAGCTTTCTTT
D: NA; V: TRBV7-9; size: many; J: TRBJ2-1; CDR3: CASSTGQSSYNEQFF; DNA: TGTGCCAGCAGCACCGGACAGTCCTCCTACAATGAGCAGTTCTTC
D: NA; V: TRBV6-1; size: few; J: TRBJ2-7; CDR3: CASSSQGFLGGEQYF; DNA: TGTGCCAGCAGTTCTCAGGGGTTCCTGGGAGGCGAGCAGTACTTC
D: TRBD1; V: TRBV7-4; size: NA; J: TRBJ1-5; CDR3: CASSSGQGGGMGQPQHF; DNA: TGTGCCAGCAGTTCCGGACAGGGTGGGGGAATGGGTCAGCCCCAGCATTTT
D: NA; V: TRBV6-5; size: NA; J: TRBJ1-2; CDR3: CASRETANYGYTF; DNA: TGTGCCAGCAGGGAGACAGCTAACTATGGCTACACCTTC
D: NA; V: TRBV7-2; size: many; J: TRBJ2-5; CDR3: CASSHRTTTKETQYF; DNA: TGTGCCAGCAGCCACCGGACTACTACGAAGGAGACCCAGTACTTC
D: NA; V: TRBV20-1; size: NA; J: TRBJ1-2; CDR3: CSAKREANYGYTF; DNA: TGCAGTGCTAAAAGGGAAGCTAACTATGGCTACACCTTC